Sequencing of this TCR beta chain was carried out in a study of CD8 T cells in ankylosing spondylitis. V was cut by 4 bases and J by 2 bases, with 13 bases left in between. The germline CDR1 and CDR2 sequences are SGHRS and YFSETQ. The CDR3 spans 14 residues. Study conclusions and caveats: Matched ankylosing spondylitis synovial fluid reportedly contained a significantly enriched population of disease-linked clones. Ankylosing spondylitis blood appeared to carry a characteristic TCR beta motif of roughly 8 highly homologous variants.

Quantitative 5'-RACE with molecular barcodes was used to make the TCR beta libraries. TCRdb re-analysed the 5' RACE reads in MiXCR, keeping a single row per CDR3 protein. The table shows roughly 40,000 distinct CDR3 sequences, with approximately 15% occurring only once. On this clonotype: Its matching antigen is unknown.

This sequence originates from a male donor with ankylosing spondylitis or in good health (not recorded which). The sequenced sample consisted of blood. The chain links TRBV5-1 to TRBJ2-7; no firm D call. CDR3 nucleotides: TGCGCCAGCAGCCCAAGCCCAGGAACCTACGAGCAGTACGTC. It encodes CASSPSPGTYEQYV.